The clone carrying this T cell receptor beta chain was observed a single time. Antigen: not known. Separate from the approximately 670-subject first cohort, the approximately 130-subject validation cohort was the one that the donors belonged to. Only in-frame clones appear in the TCRdb table, and some are missing; sequencing was by immunoSEQ multiplex PCR. The sample gives 150,000 to 180,000 clones, around nine tenths of which show up once; more than 20% is in the top ten. The CDR3 runs to 15 residues. Between the trimmed V and J ends, which lost 4 bases and 7 bases, there was a span of 20 bases. The germline V gene has CDR1 SGHDT and CDR2 YYEEEE. These data are taken from a study of cytomegalovirus exposure and HLA in healthy donors. Whole-study findings and limits: Reported performance of the classifier showed diagnosis of cytomegalovirus status with high specificity and sensitivity.

The receptor comes from a man aged 18 to 29 in good health and CMV-seropositive. The material sequenced was PBMCs. The chain joins TRBV5-6 to TRBJ1-2; possible D gene TRBD1, 5 bases. CDR3 nucleotide sequence: TGTGCCAGCAGCAGGGCTGGGGCCCGTTCCTCTGGCTACACCTTC. Its protein is CASSRAGARSSGYTF. Filled out from reference TRBV5-6 and TRBJ1-2, the complete variable domain reads DAGVTQSPTHLIKTRGQQVTLRCSPKSGHDTVSWYQQALGQGPQFIFQYYEEEERQRGNFPDRFSGHQFPNYSSELNVNALLLGDSALYLCASSRAGARSSGYTFGSGTRLTVV.